This is a list of T cell receptor beta chains from one sample in a study of blood T cell repertoires in COVID-19. The assay was immunoSEQ multiplex PCR, and TCRdb's table has in-frame clones only and misses some. The sample consists of 120,000 to 150,000 clones, more than 70% of them appearing once. Sequencing was performed on peripheral blood. The receptors shown here come from a human donor in a cohort sampled during active COVID-19. CDR3s include the opening cysteine and the closing phenylalanine or tryptophan. The order of the fields is clone size, V gene, J gene, D gene, CDR3 DNA, CDR3 protein. D genes are given only for firm matches. Only part of the rows carry a size: once, few, many, or a class if the clone is expanded.

clone size: few; V gene: TRBV27; J gene: TRBJ1-6; D gene: NA; CDR3 DNA: TGTGCCAGCAAATCGACTTCTAGCTCCTATAATTCACCCCTCCACTTT; CDR3 protein: CASKSTSSSYNSPLHF
clone size: NA; V gene: TRBV3-1/TRBV3-2; J gene: TRBJ1-1; D gene: NA; CDR3 DNA: TGTGCCAGCAGACCGTCGGGGAGGGCGAACACTGAAGCTTTCTTT; CDR3 protein: CASRPSGRANTEAFF
clone size: NA; V gene: TRBV14; J gene: TRBJ1-1; D gene: TRBD1; CDR3 DNA: TGTGCCAGCAGCCAAGGGACAGGCAGGGCTGAAGCTTTCTTT; CDR3 protein: CASSQGTGRAEAFF
clone size: once; V gene: TRBV4-2; J gene: TRBJ2-1; D gene: NA; CDR3 DNA: TGTGCCAGCAGCCAAACCCCCGGGACTCACGGGTTTCCTGAGCAGTTCTTC; CDR3 protein: CASSQTPGTHGFPEQFF
clone size: once; V gene: TRBV6-8; J gene: TRBJ2-7; D gene: TRBD1; CDR3 DNA: TGTGCCAGCAGTTCGGTACAGGGGGCAGACGAGCAGTACTTC; CDR3 protein: CASSSVQGADEQYF
clone size: NA; V gene: TRBV5-1; J gene: TRBJ2-7; D gene: TRBD1; CDR3 DNA: TGCGCCAGCAGCCCCCGGGACAGGGACGAGCAGTACTTC; CDR3 protein: CASSPRDRDEQYF
clone size: NA; V gene: TRBV2; J gene: TRBJ2-5; D gene: TRBD2; CDR3 DNA: TGTGCCAGCAGTGACGGCACGCTAGCGGGGGGCGGGAAGACCCAGTACTTC; CDR3 protein: CASSDGTLAGGGKTQYF
clone size: NA; V gene: TRBV25-1; J gene: TRBJ1-2; D gene: TRBD1; CDR3 DNA: TGTGCCAGCAGTCCGAGGGACAGGAGTGGCTACACCTTC; CDR3 protein: CASSPRDRSGYTF
clone size: NA; V gene: TRBV5-6; J gene: TRBJ1-2; D gene: NA; CDR3 DNA: TGTGCCAGCACAAGGGGCTCTGCTGGCTACACCTTC; CDR3 protein: CASTRGSAGYTF
clone size: NA; V gene: TRBV5-4; J gene: TRBJ1-4; D gene: NA; CDR3 DNA: TGTGCCAGCAGCACACAGCTGAATGAAAAACTGTTTTTT; CDR3 protein: CASSTQLNEKLFF
clone size: NA; V gene: TRBV5-1; J gene: TRBJ2-7; D gene: TRBD2; CDR3 DNA: TGCGCCAGCAGCTTGGGAGGACTAGCGGACTTCTCCTACGAGCAGTACTTC; CDR3 protein: CASSLGGLADFSYEQYF
clone size: NA; V gene: TRBV7-2; J gene: TRBJ1-2; D gene: NA; CDR3 DNA: TGTGCCAGCCGAGGGCAGGGACTTAACTATGGCTACACCTTC; CDR3 protein: CASRGQGLNYGYTF
clone size: NA; V gene: TRBV6-5; J gene: TRBJ1-5; D gene: TRBD1; CDR3 DNA: TGTGCCAGCAGTCCGGACAGGAATCAGCCCCAGCATTTT; CDR3 protein: CASSPDRNQPQHF
clone size: NA; V gene: TRBV4-1; J gene: TRBJ1-6; D gene: TRBD1; CDR3 DNA: TGCGCCAGCAGCCCGGGACAGCTAGGTTCACCCCTCCACTTT; CDR3 protein: CASSPGQLGSPLHF
clone size: NA; V gene: TRBV5-1; J gene: TRBJ1-1; D gene: NA; CDR3 DNA: TGCGCCAGCAGCCAGACAGCCACGAACACTGAAGCTTTCTTT; CDR3 protein: CASSQTATNTEAFF
clone size: NA; V gene: TRBV5-1; J gene: TRBJ1-6; D gene: NA; CDR3 DNA: TGCGCCAGCAGCTTGGCGGGGGACTATAATTCACCCCTCCACTTT; CDR3 protein: CASSLAGDYNSPLHF
clone size: NA; V gene: TRBV3-1/TRBV3-2; J gene: TRBJ2-1; D gene: TRBD1; CDR3 DNA: TGTGCCAGCAGCCATCGCGGACAGGGTTCTGAGCAGTTCTTC; CDR3 protein: CASSHRGQGSEQFF
clone size: once; V gene: TRBV7-2; J gene: TRBJ1-5; D gene: NA; CDR3 DNA: TGTGCCAGCAGTCCCTACAGCAATCAGCCCCAGCATTTT; CDR3 protein: CASSPYSNQPQHF
clone size: NA; V gene: TRBV5-1; J gene: TRBJ2-7; D gene: NA; CDR3 DNA: TGCGCCAGCAGCCAACCAGAGGAGGAAGCACGCCGGCAGTACTTC; CDR3 protein: CASSQPEEEARRQYF
clone size: NA; V gene: TRBV3-1/TRBV3-2; J gene: TRBJ1-4; D gene: NA; CDR3 DNA: TGTGCCAGCAGCCAAGAGGGGGGGAGCCGGGAAAAACTGTTTTTT; CDR3 protein: CASSQEGGSREKLFF
clone size: few; V gene: TRBV3-1/TRBV3-2; J gene: TRBJ2-7; D gene: NA; CDR3 DNA: TGTGCCAGCAGCCCCGGGACGGCGGACTACTACGAGCAGTACTTC; CDR3 protein: CASSPGTADYYEQYF
clone size: NA; V gene: TRBV6-9; J gene: TRBJ2-1; D gene: TRBD2; CDR3 DNA: TGTGCCAGGGGGCTAGCGGGGGACCCCTACAATGAGCAGTTCTTC; CDR3 protein: CARGLAGDPYNEQFF
clone size: NA; V gene: TRBV4-2; J gene: TRBJ2-7; D gene: NA; CDR3 DNA: TGTGCCAGCAGCCCCAGCTGGGAAGGGGAATCCTACGAGCAGTACTTC; CDR3 protein: CASSPSWEGESYEQYF
clone size: once; V gene: TRBV29-1; J gene: TRBJ2-3; D gene: TRBD1; CDR3 DNA: TGCAGCGTTGGATATAGCCGCCAGGGGGTCTTATCTAGCACAGATACGCAGTATTTT; CDR3 protein: CSVGYSRQGVLSSTDTQYF
clone size: NA; V gene: TRBV7-7; J gene: TRBJ2-1; D gene: TRBD1; CDR3 DNA: TGTGCCAGCAGCGTAGGGTCGGGACAGGGGGCTAATGAGCAGTTCTTC; CDR3 protein: CASSVGSGQGANEQFF
clone size: NA; V gene: TRBV19; J gene: TRBJ1-3; D gene: NA; CDR3 DNA: TGTGCCAGTAGTATATCGGGCGGGTACTCTGGAAACACCATATATTTT; CDR3 protein: CASSISGGYSGNTIYF
clone size: NA; V gene: TRBV27; J gene: TRBJ2-2; D gene: TRBD2; CDR3 DNA: TGTGCCAGTTCCGGGACTAGGAACACCGGGGAGCTGTTTTTT; CDR3 protein: CASSGTRNTGELFF
clone size: NA; V gene: TRBV30; J gene: TRBJ1-6; D gene: TRBD1; CDR3 DNA: TGTGCCTGGAGCTTGACAGGGGGCGATTCACCCCTCCACTTT; CDR3 protein: CAWSLTGGDSPLHF
clone size: NA; V gene: TRBV5-1; J gene: TRBJ2-7; D gene: NA; CDR3 DNA: TGCGCCAGCAGCCCCGACCTAGCCTACGAGCAGTACTTC; CDR3 protein: CASSPDLAYEQYF
clone size: NA; V gene: TRBV6-5; J gene: TRBJ2-1; D gene: NA; CDR3 DNA: TGTGCCAGCAGTTACGTATGGAGGGGTTCCAATGAGCAGTTCTTC; CDR3 protein: CASSYVWRGSNEQFF